A single sample gave rise to the 28 T cell receptor beta chains below, sequenced in a study of shared clonotypes between healthy human individuals. Assay used: immunoSEQ multiplex PCR; TCRdb lists only in-frame clones, some missing. The table shows about half a million clones, with roughly 80% occurring only once. The specimen was PBMCs. The receptor source for this set is a woman between 40 and 50 years old in good health. Some clones in this sample may be carry-over from other donors' samples.

Remarks on this clone: A single base is all that separates this from a far larger clone, so a read error is likely. Other DNA sequences of this sample code for an identical CDR3. The CDR3 spells CASSPNMNTEAFF. The CDR3 coding sequence is TGTGCCAGCAGCCCCAATATGAACACTGAAGCTTTCTTT. J is TRBJ1-1 and V is TRBV7-3; D gene unclear. Trimming stripped 5 bases from V and 0 bases from J, with 7 bases between. The CDR3 loop spans 13 amino acids. The V gene's germline CDR1 is SGHTA and CDR2 FQGTGA.

The genes are TRBV11-2 and TRBJ2-5; no clear D. Germline V CDR1 and CDR2: SGHAT, FQNNGV. This CDR3 has 13 amino acids. Trimming cost V 2 bases and J 2 bases, with 6 bases left between them. The CDR3 sequence is CASSLSIQETQYF. DNA for the CDR3: TGTGCCAGCAGCTTATCCATACAAGAGACCCAGTACTTC. The full variable domain, with the rest looked up from reference TRBV11-2 and TRBJ2-5, is EAGVAQSPRYKIIEKRQSVAFWCNPISGHATLYWYQQILGQGPKLLIQFQNNGVVDDSQLPKDRFSAERLKGVDSTLKIQPAKLEDSAVYLCASSLSIQETQYFGPGTRLLVL.

There are a few counts of this clone. This chain links TRBV4-2 with TRBJ2-7; a possible D gene is TRBD2 (5 bases). Germline V gene lookup returns CDR1 LGHNA and CDR2 YNFKEQ. The CDR3 loop spans 16 amino acids. V gave up 0 bases and J gave up 0 bases, with 12 bases separating them. The CDR3, as DNA: TGTGCCAGCAGCCAAGAAGGGCTGGGGAGCTCCTACGAGCAGTACTTC. It translates to CASSQEGLGSSYEQYF.

Comment on this clone: A far more abundant clone sits one base away, making this likely a read error. The same CDR3 also results from other DNA sequences found in this sample. The rearrangement uses TRBV28 and TRBJ1-4; D possibly corresponds to TRBD1 (6 bases). Germline values: CDR1 MDHEN, CDR2 SYDVKM. This CDR3 is 15 amino acids long. CDR3 sequence (DNA): TGTGCCAGCAGACCTCACGGACAGCATAATGAAAAACTGTTCTTT. Residues: CASRPHGQHNEKLFF.

Only one count was recorded for this clone. J is TRBJ2-7 and V is TRBV5-5; D unclear. The CDR3 has 14 amino acids. Germline loops: CDR1 SGHKS, CDR2 YYEKEE (reference sequence). V was cut by 3 bases and J by 1 base, with 11 bases left in between. CDR3 region: CASSSAAVSYEQYF. The CDR3 DNA reads TGTGCCAGCAGCTCCGCCGCAGTATCCTACGAGCAGTACTTC.

The rearrangement links TRBV7-2 to TRBJ1-1; D perhaps matches TRBD1 (5 bases). The germline V gene encodes CDR1 SGHTA and CDR2 FQGNSA. The germline V and J ends were trimmed by 3 bases and 4 bases, with 12 bases remaining between them. CDR3 length: 14 residues. DNA of the CDR3: TGTGCCAGCAGCTTTGGCGGGGGAGGCACTGAAGCTTTCTTT. Its translation is CASSFGGGGTEAFF. The full variable domain, rest sourced from reference TRBV7-2 and TRBJ1-1, is GAGVSQSPSNKVTEKGKDVELRCDPISGHTALYWYRQSLGQGLEFLIYFQGNSAPDKSGLPSDRFSAERTGGSVSTLTIQRTQQEDSAVYLCASSFGGGGTEAFFGQGTRLTVV.

In this sample, this clone turned up a few times. The rearrangement links TRBV28 to TRBJ1-1, with 7 bases matching TRBD1. With V trimmed by 6 bases and J by 6 bases, 13 bases remained unmatched. CDR1 and CDR2 from the germline V gene are MDHEN and SYDVKM. This CDR3 is 15 amino acids long. Here the CDR3 reads CASSPSEGARAEAFF. The CDR3 nucleotides read TGTGCCAGCAGCCCATCGGAGGGGGCTAGGGCTGAAGCTTTCTTT.

This clone was found many times. Additional DNA sequences in this sample encode the identical CDR3. This chain links TRBV5-4 with TRBJ1-1; TRBD1 agrees at 7 bases. CDR3 length equals 14 residues. CDR1 and CDR2 (germline): SGHNT, YYREEE (reference sequence). J gave up 1 base and V 4 bases, and 4 bases lay outside the gene matches. The DNA for the CDR3 is TGTGCCAGCAGCATAGACAGGGCGAACACTGAAGCTTTCTTT. Protein product: CASSIDRANTEAFF.

On this clone: It is likely a read error: a sequence one base away is far more abundant. V gene TRBV4-3 combines with J gene TRBJ2-7, with D perhaps TRBD2 (6 bases). V was trimmed by 5 bases and J by 2 bases, leaving 13 bases between them. The V gene's germline CDR1 is LGHNA and CDR2 YSLEER. The CDR3 covers 14 residues. CDR3 in DNA: TGCGCCAGCAGCAAATTTGCGGGGCCCTACGAGCAGTACTTC. As protein: CASSKFAGPYEQYF.

Of note for this clone: A far larger clone differs by one base, so this is likely a read error. The J gene is TRBJ2-2, the V gene TRBV6-6; no reliable D call. V was trimmed by 7 bases and J by 2 bases, leaving 14 bases between them. Germline V lookup: CDR1 MNHNY, CDR2 SVGAGI (reference sequence). The CDR3 has 15 amino acids. The CDR3 nucleotides are TGTGCCAGCACCACCGCACATACCAACACCGGGGAGCTGTTTTTT. Protein: CASTTAHTNTGELFF.

The genes are TRBV6-6 and TRBJ2-2; D may be TRBD1 (6 bases). The CDR3 runs 14 residues. Between the trimmed V and J ends, which lost 8 bases and 2 bases, there was a span of 12 bases. Germline loops: CDR1 MNHNY, CDR2 SVGAGI (reference sequence). The CDR3 region is CASLWGPNTGELFF. The CDR3 nucleotides read TGTGCCAGCCTTTGGGGGCCTAACACCGGGGAGCTGTTTTTT.

The V call is TRBV28, the J call TRBJ1-2; 8 bases map to TRBD1. The germline V gene encodes CDR1 MDHEN and CDR2 SYDVKM. The CDR3 is 15 residues long. Germline trimming cut 2 bases from V and 2 bases from J; bases unmatched to any gene: 4. The CDR3: CASSLPGGANYGYTF. CDR3 DNA: TGTGCCAGCAGTTTACCAGGGGGCGCAAACTATGGCTACACCTTC.

V usage is TRBV5-1 and J usage is TRBJ2-5; D may be TRBD1 or TRBD2 (5 bases each). This CDR3 comprises 15 residues. V was trimmed by 4 bases and J by 4 bases, leaving 17 bases between them. Germline V CDR1 and CDR2: SGHRS, YFSETQ. The CDR3 DNA is TGCGCCAGCAGCCTCAGCCTCGGGACCGGAGAGACCCAGTACTTC. This translates into CASSLSLGTGETQYF.

This sequence joins TRBV11-2 and TRBJ2-5, with D unclear. The germline V and J ends were trimmed by 6 bases and 5 bases, with 13 bases remaining between them. CDR3 length: 13 amino acids. The germline V gene encodes CDR1 SGHAT and CDR2 FQNNGV. The CDR3 sequence: CASSRVRWETQYF. CDR3 nucleotide sequence: TGTGCCAGCAGTCGTGTTCGATGGGAGACCCAGTACTTC. Full variable domain (rest looked up from reference TRBV11-2 and TRBJ2-5): EAGVAQSPRYKIIEKRQSVAFWCNPISGHATLYWYQQILGQGPKLLIQFQNNGVVDDSQLPKDRFSAERLKGVDSTLKIQPAKLEDSAVYLCASSRVRWETQYFGPGTRLLVL.

V and J are TRBV5-1 and TRBJ1-2; the match to TRBD1 covers 10 bases. CDR3 length: 15 residues. In germline, CDR1 is SGHRS, CDR2 YFSETQ. The V gene end was trimmed by 4 bases and the J gene end by 5 bases; junction bases not matched to a gene: 8. In DNA form, the CDR3 reads TGCGCCAGCAGCGGCCTCTCGGGACAGGGGTATGGCTACACCTTC. It codes for CASSGLSGQGYGYTF.

This sequence joins TRBV27 and TRBJ2-2; 8 bases map to TRBD2. V shed 2 bases and J 0 bases; nucleotides not matched to a gene: 11. The germline CDR1 and CDR2 sequences are MNHEY and SMNVEV (reference sequence). The CDR3 contains 19 residues. CDR3 residues: CASSLHRREAPTNTGELFF. CDR3 coding DNA: TGTGCCAGCAGTTTACACCGGCGGGAGGCCCCCACGAACACCGGGGAGCTGTTTTTT.

The rearrangement links TRBV28 to TRBJ1-5, with D possibly TRBD1 on 5 matching bases. The CDR3 sequence is 14 residues long. The V gene's germline CDR1 is MDHEN and CDR2 SYDVKM. V shed 4 bases and J shed 2 bases, with 9 bases lying between them. The CDR3 sequence is CASSSGQGNQPQHF. The CDR3 DNA follows: TGTGCCAGCAGTTCTGGACAAGGCAATCAGCCCCAGCATTTT.

For this clone: A far larger clone lies a single base away; this is likely a read error. The chain joins TRBV4-2 to TRBJ2-7; TRBD1 is a possible D gene (6 bases). This CDR3 is 15 amino acids long. Germline V lookup: CDR1 LGHNA, CDR2 YNFKEQ. V lost 2 bases to trimming and J lost 2 bases, with 13 bases between them. The CDR3 sequence: CASSQTQGSPYEQYF. CDR3 DNA sequence: TGTGCCAGCAGCCAAACCCAGGGGAGCCCCTACGAGCAGTACTTC.

J is TRBJ2-5 and V is TRBV29-1; 7 positions match TRBD1. Trimming removed 6 bases from V and 5 bases from J; junction bases left unmatched: 12. This CDR3 is built from 14 residues. CDR1 SQVTM and CDR2 ANQGSEA come from the germline V gene. The CDR3 DNA reads TGCAGCGTGCGCGGACAGGCGAGGTACGAGACCCAGTACTTC. It translates to CSVRGQARYETQYF.

This chain connects TRBV10-3 to TRBJ2-7; TRBD2 matches 8 bases. CDR1 and CDR2 (germline): ENHRY, SYGVKD. Trimming took 10 bases from V and 0 from J; bases not matched to a gene: 8. This CDR3 comprises 14 residues. The chain's CDR3 is CANKAGEGSYEQYF. In DNA, the CDR3 is TGTGCCAATAAAGCGGGAGAAGGCTCCTACGAGCAGTACTTC.

The V and J genes are TRBV28 and TRBJ2-7; D might be TRBD2 (7 bases). Germline loops: CDR1 MDHEN, CDR2 SYDVKM. The CDR3 is made up of 14 amino acids. Trimming took 3 bases from V and 3 from J, leaving 12 bases between them. The CDR3 DNA is TGTGCCAGCAGTTTGTGGGGGGGCAACTACGAGCAGTACTTC. This encodes CASSLWGGNYEQYF.

The chain uses TRBV6-6 and TRBJ1-2, with D possibly being TRBD1 (6 bases). The V gene's germline CDR1 is MNHNY and CDR2 SVGAGI (reference sequence). This CDR3 has 12 amino acids. V gave up 8 bases and J gave up 3 bases, with 10 bases separating them. DNA of the CDR3: TGTGCCAGCTCAAGGGGGGACTATGGCTACACCTTC. Amino acids: CASSRGDYGYTF.

This clone was observed a few times. The chain has TRBV18 and TRBJ2-5, with TRBD2 matching over 7 bases. This CDR3 contains 16 residues. V trimming: 2 bases; J trimming: 5 bases; junction bases outside the gene matches: 11. Looked up from germline, CDR1 is KGHSH and CDR2 is LQKENI. CDR3 nucleotides: TGTGCCAGCTCACCATTTTCCGGCGGGGGAGAGGAGACCCAGTACTTC. Its protein is CASSPFSGGGEETQYF.

V is TRBV5-6 and J is TRBJ2-7, with 13 nucleotides matching TRBD2. The CDR3 sequence is 18 residues long. Germline V gene data show CDR1 as SGHDT and CDR2 as YYEEEE. V lost 4 bases, J lost 2 bases, and 12 bases stayed unmatched. In DNA, the CDR3 is TGTGCCAGCAGCCTGGGGGGACTAGCGGGACCTTTCACCTACGAGCAGTACTTC. Its translation is CASSLGGLAGPFTYEQYF.

This chain uses TRBV28 with TRBJ2-6; no definite D call. The V end was cut by 7 bases, the J end by 1 base, with 14 bases between. From germline, CDR1 is MDHEN and CDR2 SYDVKM. The CDR3 consists of 16 residues. The CDR3 sequence: CASTLKGISGANVLTF. The DNA of the CDR3 is TGTGCCAGCACCCTTAAAGGTATTTCTGGGGCCAACGTCCTGACTTTC.

For this clone: The likely explanation is a read error, given a far larger clone one base away. The rearrangement links TRBV29-1 to TRBJ2-2, with 8 nucleotides matching TRBD1. The V gene's germline CDR1 is SQVTM and CDR2 ANQGSEA. This CDR3 is 14 amino acids long. CDR3 nucleotide sequence: TGCAGCGTCAGGGGGCGAACTGACACCGGGGAGCTGTCTTTT. Translated: CSVRGRTDTGELSF.

This clone has only one observation. V and J are TRBV7-9 and TRBJ1-2; TRBD1 agrees at 7 bases. Germline-derived CDR1 and CDR2 are SEHNR and FQNEAQ (reference sequence). J gave up 5 bases and V 0 bases, and 12 bases lay outside the gene matches. CDR3 length: 17 residues. CDR3 DNA: TGTGCCAGCAGCTTAGCTTACGACAGGGACGCGGGATATGGCTACACCTTC. Its protein product is CASSLAYDRDAGYGYTF.

Concerning this clone itself: A far bigger clonotype differs at one base, so this is likely a read error. DNA for the CDR3: TGTGCCAGCAGTGTCGCAGGGGAAGGACCTAACGAGCAGTACTTC. It encodes CASSVAGEGPNEQYF. V usage is TRBV6-1 and J usage is TRBJ2-7; possibly TRBD1 for D (6 bases). V lost 4 bases to trimming and J lost 5 bases, with 18 bases between them. The CDR3 loop spans 15 amino acids. Germline assignment: CDR1 MNHNS and CDR2 SASEGT.